This is a list of T cell receptor beta chains from one sample in a study of blood T cell repertoires in COVID-19. Clones were sequenced by immunoSEQ multiplex PCR, and TCRdb holds only the in-frame ones, with some missing. The sample records some 180,000 clones, roughly 93% being singletons. Source material: peripheral blood. All receptors come from a man aged 18 to 30 with COVID-19, enrolled during active disease. Both conserved end residues are part of each CDR3. A D gene is named only where the DNA matches it firmly. Size is omitted from some rows. Given values are once, few, many or a class for expanded clones.

D	V	size	J	DNA	CDR3
NA	TRBV9	NA	TRBJ1-2	TGTGCCAGCAGCGGAAACCCAGGGGAGAATGGCTACACCTTC	CASSGNPGENGYTF
NA	TRBV28	NA	TRBJ1-1	TGTGCCAGCAGTTCGGACAGACTGAACACTGAAGCTTTCTTT	CASSSDRLNTEAFF
TRBD2	TRBV27	NA	TRBJ2-2	TGTGCCAGCAGTTCACTAGCGGGAGACGCCGGGGAGCTGTTTTTT	CASSSLAGDAGELFF
TRBD2	TRBV6-5	few	TRBJ2-2	TGTGCCAGCAGGTCCCTAGCGGGGCCGACCGGGGAGCTGTTTTTT	CASRSLAGPTGELFF
TRBD1	TRBV4-2	NA	TRBJ2-7	TGTGCCAGCAGTCCATCCACCGGGACAGACCACGAGCAGTACTTC	CASSPSTGTDHEQYF
NA	TRBV6-7	NA	TRBJ2-7	TGTGCCAGCAGTTACGGCGCGGGCCCCTACGAGCAGTACTTC	CASSYGAGPYEQYF
NA	TRBV2	NA	TRBJ1-2	TGTGCCACCCTCGATGAGGGCTACACCTTC	CATLDEGYTF
TRBD1	TRBV6-6	NA	TRBJ1-5	TGTGCCAGCAGTTACAGGCAGGGGGCAAGCAATCAGCCCCAGCATTTT	CASSYRQGASNQPQHF
NA	TRBV9	NA	TRBJ2-1	TGTGCCAGCAGCGTGGCTAGCCGGGGGAATGAGCAGTTCTTC	CASSVASRGNEQFF
TRBD1	TRBV5-6	NA	TRBJ1-6	TGTGCCAGCAGCTTGGCTGCCAGGGGGCCGGCCTATAATTCACCCCTCCACTTT	CASSLAARGPAYNSPLHF
NA	TRBV2	NA	TRBJ2-2	TGTGCCAGCAGGCCCTGGACACTGAACACCGGGGAGCTGTTTTTT	CASRPWTLNTGELFF
NA	TRBV4-3	NA	TRBJ1-1	TGCGCCAGCAGCCAAGATCGGGGGGCGGGCACTGAAGCTTTCTTT	CASSQDRGAGTEAFF
NA	TRBV6-4	NA	TRBJ2-2	TGTGCCAGCCGTGTCGACAGTAACACCGGGGAGCTGTTTTTT	CASRVDSNTGELFF
NA	TRBV5-1	NA	TRBJ2-1	TGCGCCAACCCCCCTACCGGGACTCGCAATGAGCAGTTCTTC	CANPPTGTRNEQFF
TRBD1	TRBV19	NA	TRBJ1-1	TGTGCCAGTAGCGACGACAGGGATGCTGAAGCTTTCTTT	CASSDDRDAEAFF
NA	TRBV7-6	NA	TRBJ2-7	TGTGCCAGCAGCTTAGCGCAGGGGTACGAGCAGTACTTC	CASSLAQGYEQYF
TRBD1	TRBV9	NA	TRBJ2-5	TGTGCCAGCAGCTTAAGGACAGGGAACGGGGAGACCCAGTACTTC	CASSLRTGNGETQYF
TRBD1	TRBV11-2	NA	TRBJ1-1	TGTGCCAGCAGCTCTCTGAGGACAGGGCCAAAAACTGAAGCTTTCTTT	CASSSLRTGPKTEAFF
NA	TRBV28	NA	TRBJ1-6	TGTGCCAGCAGCGACGGACAGAATAATTCACCCCTCCACTTT	CASSDGQNNSPLHF
TRBD2	TRBV19	NA	TRBJ2-1	TGTGCCAGTAGTATAGTGGGGGGGTACTCCTACAATGAGCAGTTCTTC	CASSIVGGYSYNEQFF
TRBD2	TRBV6-2/TRBV6-3	NA	TRBJ2-1	TGTGCCAGCAGTTACCGGACTAGCGGGGTATACAATGAGCAGTTCTTC	CASSYRTSGVYNEQFF
TRBD1	TRBV10-3	NA	TRBJ1-3	TGTGCCATCAGTGGCGGGACAGGGGACAACTCTGGAAACACCATATATTTT	CAISGGTGDNSGNTIYF
TRBD1	TRBV30	NA	TRBJ1-1	TGTGCCTGGAGCCCGACAGGGTTGAACACTGAAGCTTTCTTT	CAWSPTGLNTEAFF
NA	TRBV19	NA	TRBJ2-1	TGTGCCAGTAGTATCGGGAGCTCCTACAATGAGCAGTTCTTC	CASSIGSSYNEQFF
NA	TRBV9	few	TRBJ1-6	TGTGCCAGCACCCCTAGGGGCAGCTATAATTCACCCCTCCACTTT	CASTPRGSYNSPLHF
NA	TRBV28	NA	TRBJ1-5	TGTGCCAGCCAGCGGGACCTTGGGCCCCAGCATTTT	CASQRDLGPQHF
TRBD2	TRBV29-1	NA	TRBJ2-1	TGCAGCGTTTTTAGGACTAGCGGCTACAATGAGCAGTTCTTC	CSVFRTSGYNEQFF
NA	TRBV19	NA	TRBJ1-6	TGTGCCAGTCAAACTTTAAGTGCAGGTTCACCCCTCCACTTT	CASQTLSAGSPLHF
TRBD2	TRBV15	NA	TRBJ2-1	TGTGCCACCAGCAGGGGAGCGGGAGAATGGGGCAATGAGCAGTTCTTC	CATSRGAGEWGNEQFF